This T cell receptor beta chain stems from a study of blood T cell repertoires in COVID-19. Study background: Some COVID-19 samples were acute and others convalescent; all came from the United States, Italy and Spain.

In the study's own analysis: Amplification from reference gene primers served as the basis for estimated nucleated cell counts. TCRdb keeps only in-frame clones here, not all; method: immunoSEQ multiplex PCR. V, J and clone size are taken as reported in that table, and D and trimming were inferred from the DNA itself. The table has hundreds of thousands of clones, approximately 90% seen once; the top ten hold about 0.26%. Trimming removed 4 bases from V and 12 bases from J; junction bases left unmatched: 10. Germline V lookup: CDR1 SGHKS, CDR2 YYEKEE (reference sequence). CDR3 length: 15 residues. The rearrangement joins TRBV5-5 to TRBJ1-4, with 12 bases fitting TRBD1. The TCR sequence derives from a woman younger than 35 with acute or convalescent COVID-19. Sequencing input: peripheral blood. The CDR3 DNA follows: TGTGCCAGCAGCCGGGACAGGGGGCAGCTTTGGGAACTGTTTTTT. This gives the protein CASSRDRGQLWELFF.